Described below is a single T cell receptor beta chain sequence and its context. The data are from a study of CD8 T cells in Susac syndrome. The CDR3 loop spans 16 amino acids. CDR1 is SGHRS and CDR2 is YFSETQ in the germline V gene. V shed 0 bases, J shed 3 bases, and the junction held 5 bases outside the gene matches. Reverse transcription used roughly 0.5 to 1 ug RNA and random hexamers. TCRdb fed the immunoSEQ multiplex PCR reads into MiXCR, producing one record per CDR3 protein. The data show roughly 150,000 distinct CDR3 sequences, 95% seen once. This chain connects TRBV5-1 to TRBJ1-5; 8 bases fit TRBD1. The sample was CD8+ T cells from PBMCs. This clonotype was obtained from a human donor with Susac syndrome. The CDR3 DNA is TGCGCCAGCAGCTTGGGGGGACAGGCCCTCAATCAGCCCCAGCATTTT. Protein: CASSLGGQALNQPQHF.